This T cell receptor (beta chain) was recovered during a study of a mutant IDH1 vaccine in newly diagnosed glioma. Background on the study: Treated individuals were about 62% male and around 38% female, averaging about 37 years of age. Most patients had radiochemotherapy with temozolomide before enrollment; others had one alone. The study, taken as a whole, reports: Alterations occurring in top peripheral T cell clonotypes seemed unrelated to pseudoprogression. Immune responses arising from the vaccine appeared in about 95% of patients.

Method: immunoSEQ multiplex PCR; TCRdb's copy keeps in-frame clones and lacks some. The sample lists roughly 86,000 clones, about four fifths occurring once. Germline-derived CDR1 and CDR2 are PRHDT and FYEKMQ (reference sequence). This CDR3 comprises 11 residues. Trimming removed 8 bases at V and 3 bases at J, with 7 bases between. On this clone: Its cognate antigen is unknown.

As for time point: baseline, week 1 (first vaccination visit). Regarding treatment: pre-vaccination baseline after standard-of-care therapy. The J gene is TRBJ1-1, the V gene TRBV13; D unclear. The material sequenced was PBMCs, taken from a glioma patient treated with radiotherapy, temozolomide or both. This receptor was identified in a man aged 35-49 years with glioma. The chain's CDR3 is CASGQDTEAFF. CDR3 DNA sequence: TGTGCCAGCGGTCAGGACACTGAAGCTTTCTTT.